This T cell receptor (beta chain) was recorded in a study of blood T cell repertoires in COVID-19. Turning to the study itself: The United States, Italy and Spain supplied acute and convalescent COVID-19 samples.

Sequencing was performed with immunoSEQ multiplex PCR; in TCRdb, only in-frame clones are kept and a portion is missing. This table holds more than 300,000 clones, roughly 90% found once. V dropped 5 bases and J dropped 2 bases, with 21 bases sitting between them. This CDR3 is 17 amino acids long. Germline loops: CDR1 SEHNR, CDR2 FQNEAQ (reference sequence). Participant ages covered roughly 18 to 89 years across 24 US areas. Participants had their cohort set by participant-reported clinical history. Recovered status in Cohort 3 required two negative PCRs, clearance, or symptom resolution. The TCR was taken from a woman under 40 who had recovered from COVID-19. This rearrangement joins TRBV7-9 to TRBJ1-1; maybe TRBD1 (6 bases). Sequencing was carried out using PBMCs or T cells enriched from blood (not recorded which). The CDR3 spells CASSPTGPDRPNTEAFF. Here the CDR3 DNA reads TGTGCCAGCAGCCCCACGGGTCCTGACAGGCCAAACACTGAAGCTTTCTTT.